This TCR beta chain was captured by sequencing in a study of regulatory T cells in long-lasting Graves disease. This sample's time point: newly diagnosed GD, antithyroid drugs for less than 3 months. RNA from PBMCs was the source of the TCR library. The TCR beta library used iRepertoire HTBI primers with Arm-PCR amplification of CDR3. TCRdb passed the multiplex PCR reads through MiXCR, listing each CDR3 protein once. This table holds 300,000 to 450,000 distinct CDR3 sequences, 15% to 17% found once. This clonotype has at least ten counts. The CDR3 runs to 19 residues. CDR1 is LNHDA and CDR2 is SQIVND in the germline V gene (reference sequence). Trimming removed 6 bases from V and 0 bases from J, with 24 bases in between.

The input for sequencing was peripheral blood mononuclear cells (PBMCs), taken at new diagnosis, from a patient treated with antithyroid drugs. The clonotype originates from a female donor with Graves disease. The V gene is TRBV19, the J gene TRBJ1-5; possible D gene TRBD1, 6 bases. In DNA, the CDR3 is TGTGCCAGTAGCAAACCCCTCGTGGACAGTCACTATAGCAATCAGCCCCAGCATTTT. This gives the protein CASSKPLVDSHYSNQPQHF.